The 23 T cell receptor beta chains below were found in one sample sequenced in a study of CD8 T cells in ankylosing spondylitis. General observations from the study: Eight or nine highly homologous variants formed a TCR beta motif that appeared characteristic of ankylosing spondylitis blood.

Antigens of these TCRs are unknown. MiXCR, applied by TCRdb to the 5' RACE reads, yields one record per CDR3 protein. The data contain fewer than 550,000 distinct CDR3 sequences, approximately 5% of them singletons. Sequenced sample: blood, either unsorted or a sorted T cell fraction (not recorded which). The receptor set was obtained from a male donor with ankylosing spondylitis.

In its sample, this clonotype was seen many times. The CDR3 spells CSAVRDRDYNEQFF. In DNA, the CDR3 is TGCAGCGCCGTCCGGGACAGGGACTACAATGAGCAGTTCTTC. The rearrangement uses TRBV29-1 and TRBJ2-1; 9 bases match TRBD1. The CDR3 runs to 14 residues. V lost 7 bases, J lost 3 bases, and 7 bases stayed unmatched. CDR1 is SQVTM, CDR2 ANQGSEA, per germline.

This clonotype was seen ten or more times. The chain recombines TRBV7-6 with TRBJ2-3; no firm D call. V gave up 0 bases and J gave up 6 bases, with 10 bases separating them. The CDR3 loop spans 14 amino acids. Germline V CDR1 and CDR2: SGHVS, FNYEAQ. In DNA, the CDR3 is TGTGCCAGCAGCTTAGCAGACCCTCCCGATACGCAGTATTTT. Protein sequence: CASSLADPPDTQYF. Full variable domain (missing parts from reference TRBV7-6 and TRBJ2-3): GAGVSQSPRYKVTKRGQDVALRCDPISGHVSLYWYRQALGQGPEFLTYFNYEAQQDKSGLPNDRFSAERPEGSISTLTIQRTEQRDSAMYRCASSLADPPDTQYFGPGTRLTVL.

In its sample, this clonotype was seen a few times. The rearrangement links TRBV5-4 to TRBJ2-7; a weak D match, TRBD1 (6 bases). The CDR3 totals 16 residues. Germline CDR1 is SGHNT and CDR2 is YYREEE (reference sequence). V lost 0 bases and J 3 bases, leaving 16 bases between the germline ends. CDR3 residues: CASSLAGQGLFYEQYF. In DNA form, the CDR3 reads TGTGCCAGCAGCTTGGCCGGGCAGGGGCTATTCTACGAGCAGTACTTC.

This clonotype was recorded many times. The chain combines TRBV7-9 with TRBJ1-2; possible D gene TRBD1, 6 bases. The length of the CDR3 is 14 residues. Per the germline V gene, CDR1 is SEHNR and CDR2 is FQNEAQ (reference sequence). With 5 bases removed from V and 2 bases from J, the gap between germline ends came to 12 bases. The chain's CDR3 is CASSPDSRNYGYTF. The CDR3 DNA reads TGTGCCAGCAGCCCGGACAGCCGCAACTATGGCTACACCTTC.

The CDR3, as DNA: TGTGCCAGCAGCCTGGCACGGACAACTAATGAAAAACTGTTTTTT. Its translation is CASSLARTTNEKLFF. V is TRBV7-2 and J is TRBJ1-4; D call uncertain. CDR3 length equals 15 residues. The germline CDR1 and CDR2 sequences are SGHTA and FQGNSA. Trimming pared 5 bases from V and 0 bases from J, leaving 10 bases between.

CDR3: CASSKTGEFGELFF. CDR3 nucleotide sequence: TGTGCCAGCAGCAAAACAGGGGAGTTCGGGGAGCTGTTTTTT. This chain joins TRBV2 and TRBJ2-2; TRBD1 aligns across 7 bases. V trimming: 6 bases; J trimming: 7 bases; junction bases outside the gene matches: 8. Germline lookup yields CDR1 SNHLY and CDR2 FYNNEI. The CDR3 is 14 residues long.

This chain links TRBV24-1 with TRBJ2-1; TRBD2 is a possible D gene (6 bases). The CDR3 loop spans 15 amino acids. Trimming took off 1 base at V and 8 bases at J, with 14 bases between the two ends. The germline CDR1 and CDR2 sequences are KGHDR and SFDVKD. CDR3 sequence: CATSDLGLSVDEQFF. The DNA of the CDR3 is TGTGCCACCAGTGATTTAGGACTATCGGTTGATGAGCAGTTCTTC.

There are many counts of this clonotype. The chain carries TRBV5-1 and TRBJ2-1; D uncertain. The CDR3 runs to 13 residues. Trimming took off 3 bases at V and 6 bases at J, with 10 bases between the two ends. In germline, CDR1 is SGHRS, CDR2 YFSETQ. The CDR3 spells CASSSGPSNEQFF. CDR3 nucleotide sequence: TGCGCCAGCAGCTCCGGGCCCTCCAATGAGCAGTTCTTC.

The chain recombines TRBV7-8 with TRBJ2-3, with 9 bases identical to TRBD2. The V gene end was trimmed by 5 bases and the J gene end by 2 bases; junction bases not matched to a gene: 11. The CDR3 is 17 amino acids. Germline CDR1 and CDR2: SGHVS and FQNEAQ. Here the CDR3 reads CASSAKRLAGYTDTQYF. The CDR3 DNA reads TGTGCCAGCAGCGCCAAAAGGCTAGCGGGGTACACAGATACGCAGTATTTT.

A few counts support this clonotype. CDR3 bases: TGTGCCAGCAGCTTAACTTTGTGGCAGGGAGAAGATACGCAGTATTTT. Translating gives CASSLTLWQGEDTQYF. J is TRBJ2-3 and V is TRBV7-2, with D possibly being TRBD1 or TRBD2 (5 bases each). The germline V gene encodes CDR1 SGHTA and CDR2 FQGNSA. The CDR3 runs to 16 residues. Deletions cut 2 bases from V and 5 bases from J, with 17 bases between.

Many counts were recorded for this clonotype. The V and J genes are TRBV12-3 or TRBV12-4 and TRBJ1-1; perhaps TRBD1 as D (5 bases). CDR3 length: 14 amino acids. Trimming took off 3 bases at V and 3 bases at J, with 11 bases between the two ends. The CDR3, as DNA: TGTGCCAGCAGTTTCTTGCTGGGGGACACTGAAGCTTTCTTT. Protein product: CASSFLLGDTEAFF.

This clonotype appeared a few times. The chain recombines TRBV24-1 with TRBJ2-1, with D possibly TRBD2 on 5 matching bases. This CDR3 has 16 residues. Between the trimmed V and J ends, which lost 6 bases and 2 bases, there was a span of 16 bases. The V gene's germline CDR1 is KGHDR and CDR2 SFDVKD. The CDR3 reads CATSTFSPEAYNEQFF. In nucleotides, the CDR3 is TGTGCCACCAGTACTTTCTCACCGGAGGCCTACAATGAGCAGTTCTTC.

This clonotype was counted at least ten times. This sequence joins TRBV20-1 and TRBJ2-3; the match to TRBD2 covers 12 bases. The germline V gene has CDR1 DFQATT and CDR2 SNEGSKA (reference sequence). This CDR3 has 19 amino acids. V was pared by 0 bases and J by 2 bases, with 12 bases of the junction left unmatched. CDR3 in amino acids: CSARDSGLAGHNSTDTQYF. The CDR3 DNA sequence: TGCAGTGCTAGAGATTCCGGACTAGCGGGGCATAATTCCACAGATACGCAGTATTTT.

As to this clonotype: This may arise from a read error, as a much more abundant clone is one base away. The CDR3 spells CAISEYRDNTEAFF. The CDR3 DNA reads TGTGCCATCAGTGAATACAGGGATAACACTGAAGCTTTCTTT. V usage is TRBV25-1 and J usage is TRBJ1-1; TRBD1 might be the D (6 bases). Germline assignment: CDR1 MGHDK and CDR2 SYGVNS. There are 14 residues in the CDR3.

Ten or more counts support this clonotype. The chain employs TRBV7-2 and TRBJ2-7, with 7 bases that match TRBD1. The ends lost 1 base at V and 7 bases at J; junction bases unmatched: 16. Germline V gene lookup returns CDR1 SGHTA and CDR2 FQGNSA. The CDR3 runs 17 residues. This CDR3 is CASSLGYVGTANREQYF. CDR3 bases: TGTGCCAGCAGCTTAGGTTATGTCGGGACAGCGAACCGAGAGCAGTACTTC.

A note on this clonotype: A read error may explain this, as a much larger clone is one base away. This chain uses TRBV20-1 with TRBJ1-5, with D maybe TRBD1 (5 bases). The CDR3 runs 15 residues. CDR1 and CDR2 (germline): DFQATT, SNEGSKA (reference sequence). The CDR3 loop is CCAALAPGSNQPQHF. The CDR3 nucleotides are TGCTGTGCAGCCTTGGCGCCAGGGAGCAATCAGCCCCAGCATTTT.

In its sample, this clonotype was seen many times. V is TRBV20-1 and J is TRBJ2-3, with TRBD1 as a possible D gene (5 bases). Germline V gives CDR1 DFQATT, CDR2 SNEGSKA (reference sequence). This CDR3 is 11 amino acids long. V lost 6 bases and J 4 bases, leaving 8 bases between the germline ends. CDR3 sequence reads: CSAQGADTQYF. As DNA, the CDR3 is TGCAGTGCCCAGGGTGCAGATACGCAGTATTTT.

This clonotype appeared many times. The V call is TRBV6-1, the J call TRBJ2-1, with TRBD2 as a possible D gene (6 bases). The V and J ends lost 6 bases and 0 bases respectively, with 12 bases between them. Germline V gene sequence: CDR1 MNHNS, CDR2 SASEGT. The CDR3 has 15 residues. In nucleotides, the CDR3 is TGTGCCAGCAGACTTAGCGGCACCTCCTACAATGAGCAGTTCTTC. This codes for CASRLSGTSYNEQFF.

The table lists this clonotype with many counts. V is TRBV7-2 and J is TRBJ1-6, with a weak D call TRBD1 (6 bases). This CDR3 contains 16 residues. Deletions cut 6 bases from V and 0 bases from J, with 12 bases between. Germline CDR1 reads SGHTA; CDR2 reads FQGNSA. The CDR3 DNA sequence: TGTGCCAGCAGACCCGACAGGAGCTCCTATAATTCACCCCTCCACTTT. It yields the protein CASRPDRSSYNSPLHF.

This clonotype was detected a few times. The chain links TRBV18 to TRBJ1-1; the D is unclear. Germline lookup yields CDR1 KGHSH and CDR2 LQKENI. V lost 4 bases and J 5 bases, leaving 17 bases between the germline ends. This CDR3 contains 15 residues. For the CDR3, the DNA is TGTGCCAGCTCACAAGTGGGGAGGGTTCAAACTGAAGCTTTCTTT. This codes for CASSQVGRVQTEAFF.

In this sample, this clonotype turned up many times. The rearrangement links TRBV28 to TRBJ1-2, with D maybe TRBD1 (5 bases). Germline values: CDR1 MDHEN, CDR2 SYDVKM. This CDR3 has 14 amino acids. V lost 5 bases and J lost 2, with 12 bases in between. The CDR3 protein is CASSENQGNYGYTF. The CDR3, as DNA: TGTGCCAGCAGTGAAAATCAGGGCAACTATGGCTACACCTTC.

This clonotype was detected ten times or more. The chain uses TRBV7-2 and TRBJ1-3; no clear D. Trimming removed 5 bases at V and 4 bases at J, with 15 bases between. Germline V lookup: CDR1 SGHTA, CDR2 FQGNSA. This CDR3 comprises 15 residues. The CDR3 here is CASSKDGRDGNTIYF. CDR3 in DNA: TGTGCCAGCAGCAAAGATGGGCGCGACGGAAACACCATATATTTT.

This clonotype was seen at least ten times. The chain uses TRBV28 and TRBJ2-7, with D perhaps TRBD1 (6 bases). CDR3 length: 15 amino acids. V lost 5 bases to trimming and J lost 5 bases, with 19 bases between them. Germline V gene sequence: CDR1 MDHEN, CDR2 SYDVKM. CDR3 sequence (DNA): TGTGCCAGCAGTGTCATACAGGGTGGGGCCCACGAGCAGTACTTC. The encoded protein is CASSVIQGGAHEQYF.